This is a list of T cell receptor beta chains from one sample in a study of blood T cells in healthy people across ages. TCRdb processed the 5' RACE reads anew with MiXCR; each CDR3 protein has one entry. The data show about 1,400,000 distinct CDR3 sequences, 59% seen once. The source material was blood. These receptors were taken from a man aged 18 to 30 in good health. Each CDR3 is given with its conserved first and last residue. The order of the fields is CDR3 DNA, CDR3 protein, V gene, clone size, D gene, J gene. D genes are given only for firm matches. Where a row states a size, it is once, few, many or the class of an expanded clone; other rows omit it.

CDR3 DNA: TGTGCCAGCAGTCTGGGCCAACGAGGAACCCAGTACTTC
CDR3 protein: CASSLGQRGTQYF
V gene: TRBV2
clone size: -
D gene: -
J gene: TRBJ2-5

CDR3 DNA: TGTGGGACCAGCGGGGGGAATCCCTACAATGAGCAGTTCTTC
CDR3 protein: CGTSGGNPYNEQFF
V gene: TRBV2
clone size: -
D gene: TRBD2
J gene: TRBJ2-1

CDR3 DNA: TGTGCCAGCAGTTCCTACGGACTAGCTAATGAGCAGTTCTTC
CDR3 protein: CASSSYGLANEQFF
V gene: TRBV27
clone size: -
D gene: TRBD2
J gene: TRBJ2-1

CDR3 DNA: TGTGCCAGCAGTGAAGTCGGGGGGAACATTCAGTACTTC
CDR3 protein: CASSEVGGNIQYF
V gene: TRBV2
clone size: -
D gene: TRBD2
J gene: TRBJ2-4

CDR3 DNA: TGCGCCAGCAGCTTCGGGCAATTGATTGAGGAGACCCAGTACTTC
CDR3 protein: CASSFGQLIEETQYF
V gene: TRBV5-1
clone size: few
D gene: -
J gene: TRBJ2-5

CDR3 DNA: TGTGCCACCAGCAGAGAAAGGTTAACCACAGATACGCAGTATTTT
CDR3 protein: CATSRERLTTDTQYF
V gene: TRBV15
clone size: few
D gene: -
J gene: TRBJ2-3

CDR3 DNA: TGCAGTGCTATCCGACAGTACGATGGCTACACCTTC
CDR3 protein: CSAIRQYDGYTF
V gene: TRBV20-1
clone size: -
D gene: -
J gene: TRBJ1-2

CDR3 DNA: TGTGCCAGCAGCGACCCCGGACTAGCGACACAACCACCCTACGAGCAGTACTTC
CDR3 protein: CASSDPGLATQPPYEQYF
V gene: TRBV27
clone size: -
D gene: TRBD2
J gene: TRBJ2-7

CDR3 DNA: TGCGCCAGCAGCCAAGCACCCAGCGGGAGCTTCGGAGATACGCAGTATTTT
CDR3 protein: CASSQAPSGSFGDTQYF
V gene: TRBV4-1
clone size: -
D gene: TRBD2
J gene: TRBJ2-3

CDR3 DNA: TGTGCCAGCAGCGTAGCAGCGGGGGACGACAATGAGCAGTTCTTC
CDR3 protein: CASSVAAGDDNEQFF
V gene: TRBV9
clone size: -
D gene: TRBD2
J gene: TRBJ2-1

CDR3 DNA: TGCGCCAGCAGCCAGATACAGGGTTTCATGGAGACCCAGTACTTC
CDR3 protein: CASSQIQGFMETQYF
V gene: TRBV4-3
clone size: -
D gene: -
J gene: TRBJ2-5

CDR3 DNA: TGCGCCAGCAGCCAAGATGGGCAGGGGAACCCCTACGAGCAGTACTTC
CDR3 protein: CASSQDGQGNPYEQYF
V gene: TRBV4-1
clone size: -
D gene: -
J gene: TRBJ2-7

CDR3 DNA: TGTGCCAGCAGCAAGACAGCCAATCAGCCCCAGCATTTT
CDR3 protein: CASSKTANQPQHF
V gene: TRBV5-6
clone size: -
D gene: -
J gene: TRBJ1-5

CDR3 DNA: TGTGCCAGCAGTGAATCGGCAGGGAGCAATCAGCCCCAGCATTTT
CDR3 protein: CASSESAGSNQPQHF
V gene: TRBV25-1
clone size: -
D gene: -
J gene: TRBJ1-5

CDR3 DNA: TGTGCCAGCAGCTCCCAGTGGGACAGTCATCTTAATGAGCAGTTCTTC
CDR3 protein: CASSSQWDSHLNEQFF
V gene: TRBV11-1
clone size: -
D gene: TRBD1
J gene: TRBJ2-1

CDR3 DNA: TGTGCCAGCAGCCTGGAGAAGGTTGTGAACACTGAAGCTTTCTTT
CDR3 protein: CASSLEKVVNTEAFF
V gene: TRBV6-5
clone size: -
D gene: -
J gene: TRBJ1-1

CDR3 DNA: TGTGCCAGCAGACCGATTCGGGACAGGGAGGCTGGGGCCAACGTCCTGACTTTC
CDR3 protein: CASRPIRDREAGANVLTF
V gene: TRBV12-3/TRBV12-4
clone size: -
D gene: TRBD1
J gene: TRBJ2-6

CDR3 DNA: TGTGCCAGCAGTCCCTGGACAGGGGTGGATTTTGACCCCGGCTACACCTTC
CDR3 protein: CASSPWTGVDFDPGYTF
V gene: TRBV6-1
clone size: -
D gene: TRBD1
J gene: TRBJ1-2

CDR3 DNA: TGTGCCAGCAGTTACGTCTTAAACACTGAAGCTTTCTTT
CDR3 protein: CASSYVLNTEAFF
V gene: TRBV6-6
clone size: -
D gene: -
J gene: TRBJ1-1

CDR3 DNA: TGTGCCAGCACCAAGGGGACAGGTGTGGATACGCAGTATTTT
CDR3 protein: CASTKGTGVDTQYF
V gene: TRBV2
clone size: -
D gene: TRBD1
J gene: TRBJ2-3

CDR3 DNA: TGCAGCGTTGAGGCGGCGAGCTCCTACGAGCAGTACTTC
CDR3 protein: CSVEAASSYEQYF
V gene: TRBV29-1
clone size: -
D gene: -
J gene: TRBJ2-7